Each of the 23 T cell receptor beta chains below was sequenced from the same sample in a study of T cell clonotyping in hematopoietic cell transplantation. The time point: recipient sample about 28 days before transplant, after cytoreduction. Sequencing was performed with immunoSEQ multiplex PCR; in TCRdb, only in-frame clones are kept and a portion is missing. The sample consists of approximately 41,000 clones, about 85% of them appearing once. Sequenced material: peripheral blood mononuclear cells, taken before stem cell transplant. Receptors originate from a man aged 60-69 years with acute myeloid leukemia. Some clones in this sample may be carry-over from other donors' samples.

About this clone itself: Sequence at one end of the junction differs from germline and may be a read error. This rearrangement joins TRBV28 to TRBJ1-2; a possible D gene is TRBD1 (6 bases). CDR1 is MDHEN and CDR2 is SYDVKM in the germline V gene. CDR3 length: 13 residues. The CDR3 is CASRLGTGYGYTF. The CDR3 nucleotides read TGTGCCAGCCGTTTGGGAACAGGGTATGGCTACACCTTC.

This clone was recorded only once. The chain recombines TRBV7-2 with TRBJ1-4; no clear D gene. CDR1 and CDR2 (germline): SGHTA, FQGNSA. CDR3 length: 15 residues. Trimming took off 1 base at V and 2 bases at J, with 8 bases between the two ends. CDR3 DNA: TGTGCCAGCAGCTTAGTAGGGAACACTAATGAAAAACTGTTTTTT. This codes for CASSLVGNTNEKLFF.

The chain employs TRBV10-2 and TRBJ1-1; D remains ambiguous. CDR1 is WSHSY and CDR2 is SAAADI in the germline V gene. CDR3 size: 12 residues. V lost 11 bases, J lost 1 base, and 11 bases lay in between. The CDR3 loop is CASLKRNTEAFF. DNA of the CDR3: TGCGCCTCTTTAAAGAGGAACACTGAAGCTTTCTTT.

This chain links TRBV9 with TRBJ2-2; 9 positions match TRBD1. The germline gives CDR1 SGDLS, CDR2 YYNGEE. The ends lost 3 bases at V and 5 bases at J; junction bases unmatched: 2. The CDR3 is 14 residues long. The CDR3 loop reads CASSGDRATGELFF. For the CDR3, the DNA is TGTGCCAGCAGCGGGGACAGGGCGACCGGGGAGCTGTTTTTT.

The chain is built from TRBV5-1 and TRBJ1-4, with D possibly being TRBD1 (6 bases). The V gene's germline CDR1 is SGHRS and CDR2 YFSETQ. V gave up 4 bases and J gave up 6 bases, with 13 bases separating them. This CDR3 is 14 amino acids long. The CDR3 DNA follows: TGCGCCAGCAGCCTGGACAGTTTAGATGAAAAACTGTTTTTT. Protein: CASSLDSLDEKLFF.

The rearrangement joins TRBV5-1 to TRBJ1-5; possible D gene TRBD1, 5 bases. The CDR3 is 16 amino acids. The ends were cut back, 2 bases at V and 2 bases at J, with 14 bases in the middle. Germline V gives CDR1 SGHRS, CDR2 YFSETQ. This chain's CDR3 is CASSLEGGTGNQPQHF. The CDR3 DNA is TGCGCCAGCAGCTTAGAGGGAGGGACGGGCAATCAGCCCCAGCATTTT.

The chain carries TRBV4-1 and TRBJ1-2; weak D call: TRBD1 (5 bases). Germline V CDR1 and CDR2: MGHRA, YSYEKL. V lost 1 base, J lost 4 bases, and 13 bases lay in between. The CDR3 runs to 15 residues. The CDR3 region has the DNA TGCGCCAGCAGCCAAGGATACGACAGCCGCTATGGCTACACCTTC. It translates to CASSQGYDSRYGYTF.

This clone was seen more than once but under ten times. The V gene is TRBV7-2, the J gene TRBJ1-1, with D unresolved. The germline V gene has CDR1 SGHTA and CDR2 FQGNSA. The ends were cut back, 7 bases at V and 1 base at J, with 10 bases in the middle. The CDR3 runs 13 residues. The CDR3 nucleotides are TGTGCCAGCACCTCTCGAAGGAACACTGAAGCTTTCTTT. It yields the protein CASTSRRNTEAFF.

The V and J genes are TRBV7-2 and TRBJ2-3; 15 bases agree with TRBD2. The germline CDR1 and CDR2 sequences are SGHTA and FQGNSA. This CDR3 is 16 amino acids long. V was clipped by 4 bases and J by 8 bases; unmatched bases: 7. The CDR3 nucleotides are TGTGCCAGCAGCTCGCGGACTAGCGGGGGGGCAGGTACGCAGTATTTT. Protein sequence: CASSSRTSGGAGTQYF.

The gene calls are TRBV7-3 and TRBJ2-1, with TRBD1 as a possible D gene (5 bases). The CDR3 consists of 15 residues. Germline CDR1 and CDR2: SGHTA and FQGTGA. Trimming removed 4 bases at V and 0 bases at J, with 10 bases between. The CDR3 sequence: CASSSQVSSYNEQFF. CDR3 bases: TGTGCCAGCAGCTCACAGGTTAGCTCCTACAATGAGCAGTTCTTC.

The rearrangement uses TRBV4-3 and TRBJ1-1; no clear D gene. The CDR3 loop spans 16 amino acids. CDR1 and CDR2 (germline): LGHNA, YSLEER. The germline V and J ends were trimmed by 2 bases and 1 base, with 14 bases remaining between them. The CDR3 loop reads CASSQSPSTPNTEAFF. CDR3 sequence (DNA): TGCGCCAGCAGCCAAAGCCCTTCTACACCGAACACTGAAGCTTTCTTT.

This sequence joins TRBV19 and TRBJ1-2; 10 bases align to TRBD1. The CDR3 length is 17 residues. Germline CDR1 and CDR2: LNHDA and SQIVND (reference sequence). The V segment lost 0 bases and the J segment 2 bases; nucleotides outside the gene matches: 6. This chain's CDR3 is CASSIEGQGEANYGYTF. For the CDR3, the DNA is TGTGCCAGTAGTATAGAAGGACAGGGGGAAGCCAACTATGGCTACACCTTC.

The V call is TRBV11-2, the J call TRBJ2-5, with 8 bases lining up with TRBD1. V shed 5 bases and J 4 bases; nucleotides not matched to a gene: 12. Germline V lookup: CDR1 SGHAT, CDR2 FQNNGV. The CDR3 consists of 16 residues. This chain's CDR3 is CASSPRGQGVRETQYF. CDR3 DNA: TGTGCCAGCAGCCCCCGAGGACAGGGCGTTAGAGAGACCCAGTACTTC.

The CDR3 region has the DNA TGTGCCAGCAGCCCGCCCGGGGCCGAGGCAGATACGCAGTATTTT. Translating it yields CASSPPGAEADTQYF. The chain carries TRBV7-3 and TRBJ2-3; D is tentatively TRBD1 or TRBD2 (5 bases each). The CDR3 length is 15 residues. Germline V gene lookup returns CDR1 SGHTA and CDR2 FQGTGA. Between the trimmed V and J ends, which lost 5 bases and 4 bases, there was a span of 16 bases.

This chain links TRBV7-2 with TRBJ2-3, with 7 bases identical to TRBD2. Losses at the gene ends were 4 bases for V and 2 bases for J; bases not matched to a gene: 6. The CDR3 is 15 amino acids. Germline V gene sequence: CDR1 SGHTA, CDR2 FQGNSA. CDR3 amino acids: CASSSQAGFTDTQYF. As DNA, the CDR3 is TGTGCCAGCAGCTCCCAAGCGGGGTTCACAGATACGCAGTATTTT.

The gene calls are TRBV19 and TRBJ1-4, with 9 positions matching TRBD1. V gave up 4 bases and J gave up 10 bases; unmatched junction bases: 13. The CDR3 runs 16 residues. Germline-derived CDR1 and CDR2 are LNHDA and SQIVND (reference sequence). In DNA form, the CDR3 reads TGTGCCAGTAGTACGGGACAGGGTGGCGGTATGGGAAAACTGTTTTTT. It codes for CASSTGQGGGMGKLFF.

CDR3 nucleotide sequence: TGTGCCAGCAGCCAAGATGTGTCCCGGAACATTCAGTACTTC. It specifies CASSQDVSRNIQYF. The rearrangement links TRBV14 to TRBJ2-4; D is unresolved. Trimming removed 0 bases from V and 7 bases from J, with 10 bases in between. The CDR3 is 14 amino acids. CDR1 and CDR2 from the germline V gene are SGHDN and FVKESK.

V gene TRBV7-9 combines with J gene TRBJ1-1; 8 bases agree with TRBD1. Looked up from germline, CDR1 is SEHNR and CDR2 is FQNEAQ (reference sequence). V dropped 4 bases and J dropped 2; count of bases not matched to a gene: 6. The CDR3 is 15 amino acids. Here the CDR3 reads CASSSPGQGNTEAFF. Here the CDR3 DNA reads TGTGCCAGCAGCTCCCCCGGACAGGGTAACACTGAAGCTTTCTTT. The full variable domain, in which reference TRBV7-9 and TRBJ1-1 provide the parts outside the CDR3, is DTGVSQNPRHKITKRGQNVTFRCDPISEHNRLYWYRQTLGQGPEFLTYFQNEAQLEKSRLLSDRFSAERPKGSFSTLEIQRTEQGDSAMYLCASSSPGQGNTEAFFGQGTRLTVV.

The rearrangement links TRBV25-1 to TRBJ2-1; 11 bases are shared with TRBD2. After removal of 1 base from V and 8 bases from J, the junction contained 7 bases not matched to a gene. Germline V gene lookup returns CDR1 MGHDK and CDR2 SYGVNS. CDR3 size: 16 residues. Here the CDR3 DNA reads TGTGCCAGCAGTGAATTAGCGGGGGGGCCTTTGGATGAGCAGTTCTTC. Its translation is CASSELAGGPLDEQFF.

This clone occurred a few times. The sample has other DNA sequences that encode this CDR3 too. CDR3 sequence reads: CASSTDNYGYTF. The CDR3 DNA reads as TGTGCCAGTAGTACAGATAACTATGGCTACACCTTC. The J gene is TRBJ1-2, the V gene TRBV19, with D unresolved. Looked up from germline, CDR1 is LNHDA and CDR2 is SQIVND (reference sequence). The V gene lost 4 bases and the J gene lost 1 base, with 4 bases spanning the gap. CDR3 length: 12 amino acids.

The CDR3 reads CASRVGRGFTEAFF. CDR3 sequence (DNA): TGTGCCAGCAGGGTGGGACGGGGCTTCACTGAAGCTTTCTTT. The chain links TRBV5-8 to TRBJ1-1, with a tentative D call TRBD1 (5 bases). The CDR3 has 14 residues. Germline V gene sequence: CDR1 SGHTS, CDR2 YDEGEE. Trimming removed 5 bases from V and 4 bases from J, with 15 bases in between. The complete variable domain, with remaining parts taken from reference TRBV5-8 and TRBJ1-1, reads EAGVTQSPTHLIKTRGQQATLRCSPISGHTSVYWYQQALGLGLQFLLWYDEGEERNRGNFPPRFSGRQFPNYSSELNVNALELEDSALYLCASRVGRGFTEAFFGQGTRLTVV.

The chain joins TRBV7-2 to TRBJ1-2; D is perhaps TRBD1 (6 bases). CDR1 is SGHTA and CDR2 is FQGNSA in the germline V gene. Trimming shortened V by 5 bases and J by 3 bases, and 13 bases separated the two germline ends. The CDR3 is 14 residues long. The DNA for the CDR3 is TGTGCCAGCAGCCCACAGGGACCGGACTATGGCTACACCTTC. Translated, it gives CASSPQGPDYGYTF. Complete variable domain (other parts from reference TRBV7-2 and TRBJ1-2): GAGVSQSPSNKVTEKGKDVELRCDPISGHTALYWYRQSLGQGLEFLIYFQGNSAPDKSGLPSDRFSAERTGGSVSTLTIQRTQQEDSAVYLCASSPQGPDYGYTFGSGTRLTVV.

The CDR3 sequence is CASGRQQGNTGELFF. The CDR3 DNA sequence: TGTGCTAGTGGCCGTCAACAGGGGAACACCGGGGAGCTGTTTTTT. The V call is TRBV12-5, the J call TRBJ2-2, with D possibly matching TRBD1 (6 bases). The CDR3 runs to 15 residues. Germline V gene data show CDR1 as LGHNT and CDR2 as FRNRAP. V was trimmed by 6 bases and J by 1 base, leaving 12 bases between them. The full variable domain, its missing parts supplied by reference TRBV12-5 and TRBJ2-2, is DARVTQTPRHKVTEMGQEVTMRCQPILGHNTVFWYRQTMMQGLELLAYFRNRAPLDDSGMPKDRFSAEMPDATLATLKIQPSEPRDSAVYFCASGRQQGNTGELFFGEGSRLTVL.